Each of the 27 T cell receptor beta chains below was sequenced from the same sample in a study of T cells in narcolepsy (dated by TCRdb to the late 2010s). The receptor library was made with the immunoSEQ multiplex PCR assay. Here the immuneACCESS table is served through TCRdb, limited to in-frame sequences with V and J called. Missing clones are a known gap in these copies; in checked studies unresolved V genes cover under half, and the rest lacks a known reason. In this sample the table shows 25,000 or so clones, around 85% of which occur a single time. Jointly, the top ten make up roughly 10% of the sample. Specimen: memory (CD45RA-) CD4+ T cells from blood. In the paper's terms, the cell subset or site label means: memory T cells sorted ex vivo from peripheral blood. These receptors all stem from a human donor in good health.

This chain joins TRBV25-1 and TRBJ2-1; 9 bases map to TRBD2. The CDR3 extends over 15 amino acids. Germline V gives CDR1 MGHDK, CDR2 SYGVNS. Trimming cost V 6 bases and J 4 bases; bases outside gene matches: 7. For the CDR3, the DNA is TGTGCCAGCAGGTCGACTAGCGGCAAATACAATGAGCAGTTCTTC. Protein sequence: CASRSTSGKYNEQFF.

This clone was found once. The chain recombines TRBV28 with TRBJ2-7; D not resolved. The length of the CDR3 is 14 residues. CDR1 and CDR2 (germline): MDHEN, SYDVKM. Trimming pared 4 bases from V and 2 bases from J, leaving 12 bases between. The CDR3 spells CASSSTGGPYEQYF. The CDR3 DNA reads TGTGCCAGCAGTTCGACGGGCGGCCCCTACGAGCAGTACTTC.

This rearrangement joins TRBV19 to TRBJ2-2; the D is unclear. V was trimmed by 8 bases and J by 6 bases, leaving 7 bases between them. The CDR3 has 11 residues. CDR1 is LNHDA and CDR2 is SQIVND in the germline V gene (reference sequence). CDR3 sequence: CASRVAGELFF. The DNA of the CDR3 is TGTGCCAGTCGGGTTGCCGGGGAGCTGTTTTTT.

The chain employs TRBV5-1 and TRBJ2-7; D gene uncertain. The CDR3 consists of 12 residues. Between the trimmed V and J ends, which lost 4 bases and 5 bases, there was a span of 10 bases. From germline, CDR1 is SGHRS and CDR2 YFSETQ. In DNA, the CDR3 is TGCGCCAGCAGCCTCCCGAACGACGAGCAGTACTTC. This codes for CASSLPNDEQYF.

The chain links TRBV5-1 to TRBJ1-6, with TRBD1 as a possible D gene (5 bases). This CDR3 has 15 amino acids. The ends were cut back, 3 bases at V and 10 bases at J, with 17 bases in the middle. Germline CDR1 and CDR2: SGHRS and YFSETQ. CDR3: CASSSTGRGNSPLHF. The CDR3 bases are TGCGCCAGCAGCTCCACCGGGCGGGGCAACTCACCCCTCCACTTT.

The rearrangement links TRBV4-1 to TRBJ2-7, with D tentatively TRBD1 or TRBD2 (5 bases each). Germline V lookup: CDR1 MGHRA, CDR2 YSYEKL. CDR3 size: 15 residues. V was pared by 2 bases and J by 6 bases, with 17 bases between. The CDR3 sequence is CASSQTRQGYREQYF. The CDR3, as DNA: TGCGCCAGCAGCCAAACTAGGCAGGGATATCGCGAGCAGTACTTC.

Worth noting for this clone: One end of the junction is discordant with germline, which a read error may explain. The same CDR3 is also encoded by other DNA sequences in this sample. This chain links TRBV19 with TRBJ1-4; no definite D call. CDR1 is LNHDA, CDR2 SQIVND, per germline (reference sequence). The CDR3 contains 12 residues. The CDR3 is CASSIRQEKLFF. The DNA of the CDR3 is TGTGCCAGCAGTATTAGGCAAGAAAAACTGTTTTTT.

The V and J genes are TRBV19 and TRBJ1-5; TRBD1 matches at 8 bases. Losses at the gene ends were 3 bases for V and 8 bases for J; bases not matched to a gene: 6. The CDR3 has 14 amino acids. Germline V CDR1 and CDR2: LNHDA, SQIVND (reference sequence). The CDR3 loop reads CASSMGQAWEPQHF. The CDR3 region has the DNA TGTGCCAGTAGTATGGGACAGGCGTGGGAGCCCCAGCATTTT.

The genes are TRBV14 and TRBJ1-6, with TRBD1 as a possible D gene (5 bases). The CDR3 is 16 amino acids. In germline, CDR1 is SGHDN, CDR2 FVKESK. V lost 4 bases and J 10 bases, leaving 20 bases between the germline ends. The CDR3 coding sequence is TGTGCCAGCAGCCCCGACGGGGCCCCCAAGGGGTCACCCCTCCACTTT. Its translation is CASSPDGAPKGSPLHF.

This rearrangement joins TRBV10-3 to TRBJ1-5; 9 bases agree with TRBD1. Looked up from germline, CDR1 is ENHRY and CDR2 is SYGVKD. This CDR3 region has 16 residues. Trimming at V came to 3 bases and at J to 3 bases, leaving 6 bases not matched to a gene. This CDR3 is CAISEPGQGDNQPQHF. As DNA, the CDR3 is TGTGCCATCAGTGAACCGGGACAGGGAGACAATCAGCCCCAGCATTTT.

The V gene is TRBV2, the J gene TRBJ2-1; possible D gene TRBD2, 6 bases. Germline V CDR1 and CDR2: SNHLY, FYNNEI. This CDR3 is 15 amino acids long. Trimming pared 0 bases from V and 9 bases from J, leaving 15 bases between. CDR3 amino acids: CASSEAGGAYGEQFF. CDR3 DNA sequence: TGTGCCAGCAGTGAAGCGGGCGGGGCCTACGGTGAGCAGTTCTTC.

This clone was seen only once. The rearrangement joins TRBV6-5 to TRBJ1-1; 7 positions agree with TRBD1. V was clipped by 6 bases and J by 5 bases; unmatched bases: 12. Germline CDR1 MNHEY, CDR2 SVGAGI. The CDR3 runs 15 residues. CDR3 protein: CASRFGDRAVTEAFF. CDR3 sequence (DNA): TGTGCCAGCAGATTTGGAGACAGGGCGGTTACTGAAGCTTTCTTT.

The chain combines TRBV6-5 with TRBJ2-1; 12 bases align to TRBD2. J lost 9 bases, V lost 2 bases, and 5 bases had no gene match. Germline assignment: CDR1 MNHEY and CDR2 SVGAGI. The CDR3 is 15 residues long. The CDR3 here is CASSYGTSGRSEQFF. The CDR3 region has the DNA TGTGCCAGCAGTTACGGGACTAGCGGGCGGTCTGAGCAGTTCTTC.

The genes are TRBV30 and TRBJ2-1, with 8 bases fitting TRBD2. Trimming cost V 4 bases and J 2 bases; bases outside gene matches: 7. CDR1 GTSNPN and CDR2 SVGIG come from the germline V gene (reference sequence). The CDR3 consists of 15 residues. This chain's CDR3 is CAWIGPSGPYNEQFF. Here the CDR3 DNA reads TGTGCCTGGATTGGACCTAGCGGGCCCTACAATGAGCAGTTCTTC.

Only a few counts were recorded for this clone. J is TRBJ1-5 and V is TRBV2; TRBD1 is a possible D gene (5 bases). The germline CDR1 and CDR2 sequences are SNHLY and FYNNEI. The CDR3 loop spans 14 amino acids. The V end lost 7 bases, the J end lost 1 base, and 11 bases lay between the germline ends. CDR3 nucleotides: TGTGCCAGCACCCCAGGGTTAAGCAATCAGCCCCAGCATTTT. As protein: CASTPGLSNQPQHF.

V gene TRBV6-6 combines with J gene TRBJ2-3; unclear D gene. Germline assignment: CDR1 MNHNY and CDR2 SVGAGI (reference sequence). The CDR3 length is 15 residues. V was pared by 0 bases and J by 1 base, with 8 bases between. The DNA for the CDR3 is TGTGCCAGCAGTTACTCCACAGCCCGCACAGATACGCAGTATTTT. This gives the protein CASSYSTARTDTQYF.

CDR3 nucleotide sequence: TGTGCCTGGAGTAAAGGGGGGTGGAATCAGCCCCAGCATTTT. This gives the protein CAWSKGGWNQPQHF. V usage is TRBV30 and J usage is TRBJ1-5; maybe TRBD1 (6 bases). With 2 bases removed from V and 4 bases from J, the gap between germline ends came to 12 bases. CDR3 length: 14 amino acids. Looked up from germline, CDR1 is GTSNPN and CDR2 is SVGIG (reference sequence).

The chain joins TRBV5-4 to TRBJ2-3; TRBD2 is a possible D gene (5 bases). V lost 7 bases, J lost 2 bases, and 14 bases lay in between. The CDR3 has 14 residues. Germline CDR1 SGHNT, CDR2 YYREEE (reference sequence). The CDR3 DNA follows: TGTGCCAGCGGGCTTGGAGGATACACAGATACGCAGTATTTT. Its translation is CASGLGGYTDTQYF.

The chain employs TRBV6-1 and TRBJ1-2; 12 nucleotides agree with TRBD1. Germline loops: CDR1 MNHNS, CDR2 SASEGT. The V segment lost 6 bases and the J segment 5 bases; nucleotides outside the gene matches: 4. The CDR3 consists of 14 residues. CDR3 nucleotides: TGTGCCAGCAGGAGGGACAGGGGGCGTTATGGCTACACCTTC. It is translated as CASRRDRGRYGYTF.

The chain couples TRBV10-3 to TRBJ2-1; 8 bases match TRBD1. V was pared by 4 bases and J by 9 bases, with 8 bases of the junction left unmatched. The CDR3 has 14 residues. The V gene's germline CDR1 is ENHRY and CDR2 SYGVKD. CDR3 sequence reads: CAISADRDVVEQFF. The CDR3 bases are TGTGCCATCAGTGCGGACAGGGATGTCGTTGAGCAGTTCTTC.

The rearrangement joins TRBV2 to TRBJ2-7, with TRBD2 matching over 8 bases. CDR3 length: 17 residues. V lost 11 bases, J lost 2 bases, and 20 bases stayed unmatched. Germline V CDR1 and CDR2: SNHLY, FYNNEI. The CDR3 DNA reads as TGTGCCTCATGGCAAGGAGGTACTAGCGGTAGGACCTACGAGCAGTACTTC. Translating it yields CASWQGGTSGRTYEQYF.

The chain uses TRBV2 and TRBJ2-7; TRBD2 matches at 7 bases. The CDR3 covers 18 residues. CDR1 is SNHLY, CDR2 FYNNEI, per germline. V was pared by 6 bases and J by 1 base, with 18 bases of the junction left unmatched. The CDR3 DNA follows: TGTGCCAGCAGCGACGAAAGTTATGGTGGCGGGAGTTCCTACGAGCAGTACTTC. As protein: CASSDESYGGGSSYEQYF.

The V call is TRBV5-4, the J call TRBJ2-5; no clear D gene. Germline V lookup: CDR1 SGHNT, CDR2 YYREEE (reference sequence). The CDR3 spans 14 residues. The V and J ends lost 4 bases and 5 bases respectively, with 15 bases between them. The DNA for the CDR3 is TGTGCCAGCAGCCCTCCCCCCCCGATGGAGACCCAGTACTTC. As protein: CASSPPPPMETQYF.

This clone was recorded a few times. The V and J genes are TRBV5-1 and TRBJ2-5; D possibly corresponds to TRBD1 (6 bases). Between the trimmed V and J ends, which lost 0 bases and 2 bases, there was a span of 11 bases. The CDR3 covers 15 residues. CDR1 is SGHRS and CDR2 is YFSETQ in the germline V gene. Here the CDR3 reads CASSLAGHHQETQYF. CDR3 nucleotide sequence: TGCGCCAGCAGCTTGGCGGGACACCATCAAGAGACCCAGTACTTC. The whole variable domain, remainder taken from reference TRBV5-1 and TRBJ2-5, is KAGVTQTPRYLIKTRGQQVTLSCSPISGHRSVSWYQQTPGQGLQFLFEYFSETQRNKGNFPGRFSGRQFSNSRSEMNVSTLELGDSALYLCASSLAGHHQETQYFGPGTRLLVL.

V is TRBV10-2 and J is TRBJ2-3; 8 positions match TRBD2. Germline V gene lookup returns CDR1 WSHSY and CDR2 SAAADI. With V trimmed by 2 bases and J by 2 bases, 9 bases remained unmatched. The CDR3 is 17 amino acids. This CDR3 reads CASSEPRIAGPTDTQYF. DNA of the CDR3: TGCGCCAGCAGTGAGCCCCGGATAGCGGGACCCACAGATACGCAGTATTTT.

This sequence joins TRBV11-1 and TRBJ1-2; unclear D gene. The ends were cut back, 6 bases at V and 5 bases at J, with 13 bases in the middle. This CDR3 has 13 amino acids. The germline CDR1 and CDR2 sequences are SGHAT and FQDESV (reference sequence). The DNA of the CDR3 is TGTGCCAGCAGACAGTCCGGACTGTATGGCTACACCTTC. Its translation: CASRQSGLYGYTF. The full variable domain, in which reference TRBV11-1 and TRBJ1-2 provide the parts outside the CDR3, is EAEVAQSPRYKITEKSQAVAFWCDPISGHATLYWYRQILGQGPELLVQFQDESVVDDSQLPKDRFSAERLKGVDSTLKIQPAELGDSAMYLCASRQSGLYGYTFGSGTRLTVV.

This chain uses TRBV5-5 with TRBJ2-3; D perhaps matches TRBD2 (5 bases). Germline V gene sequence: CDR1 SGHKS, CDR2 YYEKEE (reference sequence). Trimming left V 3 bases short and J 0 bases short, with 17 bases between. The CDR3 is made up of 17 amino acids. CDR3 amino acids: CASSWRASRTSTDTQYF. In DNA, the CDR3 is TGTGCCAGCAGCTGGCGGGCTAGCAGAACTAGCACAGATACGCAGTATTTT.